The 10 T cell receptor beta chains listed next were all sequenced from one sample in a study of T cell repertoires in cytomegalovirus infection. TCRdb recomputed calls from the reads with MiXCR, one row per CDR3 protein. The sample lists almost 550,000 distinct CDR3 sequences; 16% were seen once. The sample consisted of CD8+ T cells from PBMCs. Receptors originate from a human donor in good health (CMV status not recorded). Some clones in this sample may be carry-over from other donors' samples.

In this sample, this clonotype turned up many times. The J gene is TRBJ2-1, the V gene TRBV27, with 8 bases matching TRBD2. CDR1 and CDR2 (germline): MNHEY, SMNVEV (reference sequence). Trimming removed 5 bases from V and 6 bases from J; junction bases left unmatched: 3. The CDR3 spans 13 residues. This CDR3 reads CASSHGLANEQFF. CDR3 sequence (DNA): TGTGCCAGCAGTCACGGACTAGCCAATGAGCAGTTCTTC.

The table lists this clonotype with many counts. The chain uses TRBV4-1 and TRBJ2-1; unclear D gene. The germline V and J ends were trimmed by 1 base and 1 base, with 8 bases remaining between them. This CDR3 has 15 amino acids. Looked up from germline, CDR1 is MGHRA and CDR2 is YSYEKL. The CDR3 loop is CASSQGRLSYNEQFF. The CDR3 nucleotides are TGCGCCAGCAGCCAAGGAAGGTTATCCTACAATGAGCAGTTCTTC.

This clonotype was detected many times. The CDR3 reads CASSLRGARNQPQHF. In DNA, the CDR3 is TGTGCCAGCAGTTTAAGGGGGGCGCGCAATCAGCCCCAGCATTTT. The chain is built from TRBV27 and TRBJ1-5, with a weak D call TRBD1 (6 bases). Germline V CDR1 and CDR2: MNHEY, SMNVEV (reference sequence). Trimming cost V 2 bases and J 2 bases, with 10 bases left between them. The CDR3 is 15 amino acids.

This clonotype was recorded many times. The gene calls are TRBV7-8 and TRBJ1-1; 10 bases agree with TRBD1. Germline V gene lookup returns CDR1 SGHVS and CDR2 FQNEAQ. The CDR3 consists of 17 residues. Germline trimming cut 3 bases from V and 5 bases from J; bases unmatched to any gene: 12. CDR3 residues: CASSLEALGTGETEAFF. The CDR3 DNA reads TGTGCCAGCAGCTTGGAGGCGCTCGGGACAGGGGAAACTGAAGCTTTCTTT.

The rearrangement links TRBV27 to TRBJ1-5, with 8 bases fitting TRBD1. CDR3 length: 16 residues. CDR1 is MNHEY, CDR2 SMNVEV, per germline (reference sequence). V trimming: 6 bases; J trimming: 2 bases; junction bases outside the gene matches: 9. Here the CDR3 reads CASRGQGAGGNQPQHF. DNA for the CDR3: TGTGCCAGCAGGGGTCAGGGGGCAGGAGGCAATCAGCCCCAGCATTTT.

This clonotype was seen at least ten times. This sequence joins TRBV19 and TRBJ2-3; 8 bases are shared with TRBD1. From germline, CDR1 is LNHDA and CDR2 SQIVND (reference sequence). This CDR3 contains 16 residues. The trim removed 2 bases at V and 5 bases at J, leaving 9 bases unmatched. The chain's CDR3 is CASSIKSRGLGDTQYF. Written as DNA, the CDR3 is TGTGCCAGTAGTATAAAATCCAGGGGGCTTGGAGATACGCAGTATTTT.

Ten or more counts support this clonotype. The genes are TRBV6-1 and TRBJ2-1, with D possibly TRBD1 on 5 matching bases. CDR1 is MNHNS, CDR2 SASEGT, per germline. The CDR3 length is 12 residues. V was cut by 7 bases and J by 4 bases, with 8 bases left in between. CDR3 bases: TGTGCCAGCATGACAGATTACAATGAGCAGTTCTTC. Its protein product is CASMTDYNEQFF.

The rearrangement joins TRBV15 to TRBJ2-7; no firm D call. Germline V CDR1 and CDR2: LNHNV, YYDKDF (reference sequence). The V end was cut by 1 base, the J end by 4 bases, with 11 bases between. The CDR3 runs to 14 residues. CDR3 nucleotides: TGTGCCACCAGCAGAGGTACGGATTTTTACGAGCAGTACTTC. Protein product: CATSRGTDFYEQYF.

This clonotype was detected ten times or more. This chain links TRBV12-3 or TRBV12-4 with TRBJ2-2; 8 nucleotides line up with TRBD1. This CDR3 has 15 residues. V trimming: 5 bases; J trimming: 3 bases; junction bases outside the gene matches: 5. Here the CDR3 reads CASSPGTGYTGELFF. The CDR3 DNA reads as TGTGCCAGCAGTCCCGGGACAGGTTACACCGGGGAGCTGTTTTTT.

V gene TRBV4-1 combines with J gene TRBJ2-1; D unresolved. V shed 3 bases and J shed 4 bases, with 7 bases lying between them. Germline lookup yields CDR1 MGHRA and CDR2 YSYEKL. This CDR3 is built from 13 residues. The CDR3 loop is CASSHDNYNEQFF. The CDR3 DNA is TGCGCCAGCAGCCATGACAATTACAATGAGCAGTTCTTC.